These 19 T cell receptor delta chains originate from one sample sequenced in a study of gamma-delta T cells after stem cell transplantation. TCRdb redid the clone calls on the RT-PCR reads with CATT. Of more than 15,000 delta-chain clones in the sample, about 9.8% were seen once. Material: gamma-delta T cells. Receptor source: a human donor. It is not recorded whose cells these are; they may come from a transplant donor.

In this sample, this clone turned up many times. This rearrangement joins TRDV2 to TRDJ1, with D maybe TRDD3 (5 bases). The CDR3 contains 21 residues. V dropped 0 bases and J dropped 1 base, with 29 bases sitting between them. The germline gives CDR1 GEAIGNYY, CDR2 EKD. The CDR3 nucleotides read TGTGCCTGTGACACCGTTGAGTGCCACCTGCTTACTGGTGGACTCACCGATAAACTCATCTTT. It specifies CACDTVECHLLTGGLTDKLIF.

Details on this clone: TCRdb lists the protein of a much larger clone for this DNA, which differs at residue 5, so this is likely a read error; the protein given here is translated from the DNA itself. CDR3: CACDPVPSNWGSENGDKLIF. The CDR3 coding sequence is TGTGCCTGTGACCCCGTTCCTTCCAACTGGGGATCGGAAAATGGCGATAAACTCATCTTT. V and J are TRDV2 and TRDJ1; D may be TRDD3 (7 bases). CDR1 is GEAIGNYY and CDR2 is EKD in the germline V gene. Trimming removed 3 bases at V and 4 bases at J, with 32 bases between. The CDR3 runs to 20 residues.

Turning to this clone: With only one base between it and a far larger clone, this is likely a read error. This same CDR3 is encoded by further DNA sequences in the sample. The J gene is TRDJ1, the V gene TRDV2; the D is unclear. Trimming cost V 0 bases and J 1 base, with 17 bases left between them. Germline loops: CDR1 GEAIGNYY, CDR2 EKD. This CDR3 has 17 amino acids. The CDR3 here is CACDTVLRGTSTDKLIF. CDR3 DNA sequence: TGTGCCTGTGACACCGTATTACGCGGGACCTCCACCGATAAACTCATCTTT.

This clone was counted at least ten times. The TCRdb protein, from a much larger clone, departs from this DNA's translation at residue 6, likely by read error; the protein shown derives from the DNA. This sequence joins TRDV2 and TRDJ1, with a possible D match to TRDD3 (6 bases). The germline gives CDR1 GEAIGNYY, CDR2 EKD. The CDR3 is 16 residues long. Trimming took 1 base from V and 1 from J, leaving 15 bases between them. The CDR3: CACDTGDTPGTDKLIF. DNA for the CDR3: TGTGCCTGTGACACGGGGGACACCCCCGGCACCGATAAACTCATCTTT.

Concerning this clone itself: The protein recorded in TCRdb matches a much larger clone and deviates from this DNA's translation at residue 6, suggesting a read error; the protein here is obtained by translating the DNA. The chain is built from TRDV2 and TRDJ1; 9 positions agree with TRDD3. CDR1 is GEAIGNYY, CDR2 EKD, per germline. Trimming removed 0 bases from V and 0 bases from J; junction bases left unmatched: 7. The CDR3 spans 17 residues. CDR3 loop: CACDTPWGIPYTDKLIF. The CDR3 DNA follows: TGTGCCTGTGACACCCCCTGGGGGATCCCGTACACCGATAAACTCATCTTT.

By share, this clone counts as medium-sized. The CDR3 DNA reads as TGTGCCTGTGACACCGGGGGGGATAAAACCGATAAACTCATCTTT. It encodes CACDTGGDKTDKLIF. The chain combines TRDV2 with TRDJ1; 8 bases are a match to TRDD3. The CDR3 sequence is 15 residues long. Germline-derived CDR1 and CDR2 are GEAIGNYY and EKD. The junction had 4 bases not matched to a gene; V was cut back by 0 bases and J by 2 bases.

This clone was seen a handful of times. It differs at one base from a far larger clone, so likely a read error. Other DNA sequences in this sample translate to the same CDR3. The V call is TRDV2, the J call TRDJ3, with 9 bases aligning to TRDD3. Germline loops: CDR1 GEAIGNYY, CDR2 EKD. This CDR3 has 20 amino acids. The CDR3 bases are TGTGCCTGTGACACGATCAGGGGGATACTTGATACCTGGGACACTCGACAGATGTTTTTC. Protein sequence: CACDTIRGILDTWDTRQMFF.

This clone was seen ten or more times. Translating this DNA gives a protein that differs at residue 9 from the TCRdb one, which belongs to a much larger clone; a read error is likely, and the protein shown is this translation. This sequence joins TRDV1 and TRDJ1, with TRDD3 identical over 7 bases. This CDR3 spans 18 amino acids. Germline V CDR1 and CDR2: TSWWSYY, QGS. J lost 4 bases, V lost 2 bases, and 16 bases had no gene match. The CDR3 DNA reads TGTGCTCTTGGGGAAGGCGACCTACGCTGGGGGGGGAGCGATAAACTCATCTTT. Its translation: CALGEGDLRWGGSDKLIF.

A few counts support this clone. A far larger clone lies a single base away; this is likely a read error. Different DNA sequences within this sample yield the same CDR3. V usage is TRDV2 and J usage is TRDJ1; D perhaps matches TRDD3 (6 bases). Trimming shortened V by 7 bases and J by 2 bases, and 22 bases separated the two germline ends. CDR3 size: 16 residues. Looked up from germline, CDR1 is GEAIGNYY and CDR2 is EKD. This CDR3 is CACDVLGDTGTDKLIF. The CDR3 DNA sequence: TGTGCCTGCGATGTACTGGGAGATACGGGGACCGATAAACTCATCTTT.

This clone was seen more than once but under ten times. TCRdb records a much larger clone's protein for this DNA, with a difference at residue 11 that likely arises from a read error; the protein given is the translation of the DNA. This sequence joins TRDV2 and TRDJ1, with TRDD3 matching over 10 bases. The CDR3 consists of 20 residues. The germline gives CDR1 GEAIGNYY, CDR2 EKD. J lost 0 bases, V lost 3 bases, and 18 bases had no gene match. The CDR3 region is CACDDLVLGDPQVYTDKLIF. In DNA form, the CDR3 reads TGTGCCTGTGACGATCTCGTACTGGGGGATCCGCAAGTGTACACCGATAAACTCATCTTT.

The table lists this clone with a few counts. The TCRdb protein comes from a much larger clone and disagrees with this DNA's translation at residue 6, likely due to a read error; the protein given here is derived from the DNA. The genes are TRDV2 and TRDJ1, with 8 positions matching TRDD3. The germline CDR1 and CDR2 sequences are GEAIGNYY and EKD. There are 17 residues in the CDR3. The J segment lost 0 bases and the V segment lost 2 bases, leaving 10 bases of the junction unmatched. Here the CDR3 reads CACDKMGDGVYTDKLIF. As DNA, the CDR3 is TGTGCCTGTGACAAGATGGGGGATGGAGTCTACACCGATAAACTCATCTTT.

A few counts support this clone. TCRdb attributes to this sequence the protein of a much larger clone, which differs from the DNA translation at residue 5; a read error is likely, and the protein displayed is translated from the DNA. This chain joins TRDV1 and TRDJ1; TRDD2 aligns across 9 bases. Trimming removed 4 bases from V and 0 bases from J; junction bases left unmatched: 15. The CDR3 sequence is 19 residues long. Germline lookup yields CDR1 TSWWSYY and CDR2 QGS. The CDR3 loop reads CALGGPPSYRGAYTDKLIF. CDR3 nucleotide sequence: TGTGCTCTTGGGGGCCCTCCTTCCTACCGGGGGGCTTACACCGATAAACTCATCTTT.

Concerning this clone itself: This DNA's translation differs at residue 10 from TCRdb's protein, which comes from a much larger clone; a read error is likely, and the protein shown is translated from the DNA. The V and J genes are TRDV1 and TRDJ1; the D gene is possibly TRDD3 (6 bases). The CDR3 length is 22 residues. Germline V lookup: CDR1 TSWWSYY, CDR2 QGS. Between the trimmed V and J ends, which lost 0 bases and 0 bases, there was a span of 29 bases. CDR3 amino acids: CALGELLYLWWDRALYTDKLIF. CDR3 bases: TGTGCTCTTGGGGAACTACTTTACCTATGGTGGGATAGGGCCCTTTACACCGATAAACTCATCTTT.

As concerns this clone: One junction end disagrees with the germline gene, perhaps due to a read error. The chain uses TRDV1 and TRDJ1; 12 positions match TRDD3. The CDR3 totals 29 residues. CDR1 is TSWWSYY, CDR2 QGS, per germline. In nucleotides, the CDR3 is TGTGCTATTGGGGAAAACGAATCTTTCGTACTTGGGGAGGTGTACTGGGGGATACAGAAGAACTGGCGGGCCGATAAACTCATCTTT. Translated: CAIGENESFVLGEVYWGIQKNWRADKLIF.

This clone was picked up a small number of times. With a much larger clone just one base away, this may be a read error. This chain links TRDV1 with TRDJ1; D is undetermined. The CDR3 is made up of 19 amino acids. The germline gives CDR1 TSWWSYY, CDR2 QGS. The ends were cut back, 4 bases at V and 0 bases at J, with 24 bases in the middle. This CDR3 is CALGVIPPWWTPYTDKLIF. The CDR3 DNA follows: TGTGCTCTTGGGGTCATCCCTCCCTGGTGGACCCCATACACCGATAAACTCATCTTT.

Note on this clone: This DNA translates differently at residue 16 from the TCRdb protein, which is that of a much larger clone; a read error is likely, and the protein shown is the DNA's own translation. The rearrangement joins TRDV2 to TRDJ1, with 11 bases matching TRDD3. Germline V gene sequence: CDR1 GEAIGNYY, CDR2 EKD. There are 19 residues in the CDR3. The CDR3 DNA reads TGTGCCTGTGACAAACTGTCAATGGGGGATACGCGTAACACCGATAGACTCATCTTT. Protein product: CACDKLSMGDTRNTDRLIF.

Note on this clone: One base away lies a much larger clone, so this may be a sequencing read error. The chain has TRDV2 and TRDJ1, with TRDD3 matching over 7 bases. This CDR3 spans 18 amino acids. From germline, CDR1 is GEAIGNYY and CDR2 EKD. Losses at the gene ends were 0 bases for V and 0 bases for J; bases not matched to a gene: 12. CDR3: CACDTGGEGYPDTDKLIF. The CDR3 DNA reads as TGTGCCTGTGACACCGGGGGTGAGGGATACCCGGACACCGATAAACTCATCTTT.

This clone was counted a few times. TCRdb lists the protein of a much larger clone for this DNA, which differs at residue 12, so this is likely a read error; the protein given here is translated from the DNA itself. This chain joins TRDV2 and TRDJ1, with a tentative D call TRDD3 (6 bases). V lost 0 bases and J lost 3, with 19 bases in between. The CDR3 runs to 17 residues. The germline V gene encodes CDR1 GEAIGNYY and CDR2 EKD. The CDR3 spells CACDTVGGGQYPDKLIF. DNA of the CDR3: TGTGCCTGTGACACCGTCGGTGGGGGCCAGTACCCCGATAAACTCATCTTT.

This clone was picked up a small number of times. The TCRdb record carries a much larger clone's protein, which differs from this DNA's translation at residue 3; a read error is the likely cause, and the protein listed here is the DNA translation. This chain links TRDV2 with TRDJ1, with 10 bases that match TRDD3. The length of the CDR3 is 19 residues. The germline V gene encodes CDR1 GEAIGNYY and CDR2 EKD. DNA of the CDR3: TGTGCCCGTGACACCGTTCCTACTACTGGGGGATTGTACACCGATAAACTCATCTTT. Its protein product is CARDTVPTTGGLYTDKLIF.